The 2 T cell receptor beta chains below were found in one sample sequenced in a study of T-cell memory formation after mild COVID-19. In TCRdb, the 5' RACE reads were re-called with MiXCR into one record per CDR3 protein. The data contain roughly 47,000 distinct CDR3 sequences, approximately 7.6% of them singletons. Sequencing input: PBMCs or a T cell subset sorted from them (not recorded which). The origin of the receptors is a man aged 18 to 30 who had mild COVID-19 (a few samples of this study predate the infection). Cell type and time point are not known.

This clonotype was observed at least ten times. The chain combines TRBV29-1 with TRBJ2-7; D is ambiguous. The CDR3 has 11 residues. V was clipped by 5 bases and J by 6 bases, with 11 bases between them. CDR1 SQVTM and CDR2 ANQGSEA come from the germline V gene. Here the CDR3 DNA reads TGCAGCGTTAACGACGGTGGCGAGCAGTACGTC. This encodes CSVNDGGEQYV.

The table lists this clonotype with a few counts. The genes are TRBV7-9 and TRBJ1-6, with TRBD1 as a possible D gene (5 bases). V lost 4 bases, J lost 6 bases, and 19 bases lay in between. CDR1 SEHNR and CDR2 FQNEAQ come from the germline V gene (reference sequence). The CDR3 has 17 residues. The CDR3 sequence is CASSSGRRDGVNSPLHF. CDR3 nucleotides: TGTGCCAGCAGCTCAGGGCGACGGGACGGGGTTAATTCACCCCTCCACTTT.